The rows below give T cell receptor beta chains drawn from one sample of a study of early T cells in non-severe SARS-CoV-2 infection. One entry per CDR3 protein, called by TCRdb with MiXCR from the 5' RACE reads. The table shows tens of thousands of distinct CDR3 sequences, with 4.5% to 5% occurring only once. Sequencing was done on a sample of whole blood. The receptors come from an adult who was a healthcare worker with PCR-confirmed SARS-CoV-2 infection or an uninfected control (not recorded which). Each CDR3 is given with its conserved first and last residue. D genes are given only for firm matches. Clone size is not always given. Where it is, it says once, few, many or a class for expanded clones.

many	TRBV12-3/TRBV12-4	TRBJ1-5	.	CASRLRGYQPQHF	TGTGCCAGCAGATTACGGGGTTATCAGCCCCAGCATTTT
many	TRBV20-1	TRBJ2-1	.	CSARNTGNNEQFF	TGCAGTGCCAGGAATACAGGGAACAATGAGCAGTTCTTC
many	TRBV19	TRBJ2-7	.	CASTSGTGYSYEQYF	TGTGCCAGTACCAGTGGAACAGGCTACTCCTACGAGCAGTACTTC
many	TRBV7-9	TRBJ2-1	.	CASIRTGQDEQFF	TGTGCCAGCATCCGGACGGGTCAGGATGAGCAGTTCTTC
many	TRBV20-1	TRBJ2-7	.	CSARGLRTYEQYF	TGCAGTGCTAGAGGATTGCGTACCTACGAGCAGTACTTC
many	TRBV20-1	TRBJ1-2	.	CSATPYRGVGYGYTF	TGCAGTGCTACCCCCTATAGGGGAGTCGGCTATGGCTACACCTTC
many	TRBV10-3	TRBJ2-3	.	CAISEEAASTDTQYF	TGTGCCATCAGTGAGGAAGCGGCTAGCACAGATACGCAGTATTTT
.	TRBV15	TRBJ2-1	.	CATSSTSGIGEQFF	TGTGCCACCAGCAGCACGTCAGGAATAGGTGAGCAGTTCTTC
many	TRBV18	TRBJ2-5	TRBD1	CASSPGQGPPRETQYF	TGTGCCAGCTCACCGGGACAGGGCCCGCCGAGGGAGACCCAGTACTTC
.	TRBV14	TRBJ2-2	TRBD1	CASSQLPGTGGTGELFF	TGTGCCAGCAGCCAACTCCCGGGGACAGGGGGCACCGGGGAGCTGTTTTTT
many	TRBV12-2	TRBJ1-2	.	CASRPTRQGGPANYGYTF	TGTGCAAGTCGCCCCACCCGACAGGGAGGTCCAGCTAACTATGGCTACACCTTC
many	TRBV29-1	TRBJ1-2	.	CSVVDGEGGYTF	TGCAGCGTTGTGGACGGGGAAGGTGGCTACACCTTC
many	TRBV7-8	TRBJ1-5	.	CASSLVAGSRPQHF	TGTGCCAGCAGCTTAGTGGCAGGGAGTCGGCCCCAGCATTTT
many	TRBV5-5	TRBJ2-2	.	CASNRDGANTGELFF	TGTGCCAGCAACAGGGACGGGGCGAACACCGGGGAGCTGTTTTTT
many	TRBV6-1	TRBJ2-5	.	CASSVIETQYF	TGTGCCAGCAGTGTCATAGAGACCCAGTACTTC
.	TRBV7-2	TRBJ1-6	.	CASSLSKSPLHF	TGTGCCAGCAGCTTATCCAAATCACCCCTCCACTTT
many	TRBV6-6	TRBJ2-5	.	CASSYSGPETQYF	TGTGCCAGCAGTTACTCAGGGCCAGAGACCCAGTACTTC
few	TRBV7-7	TRBJ1-2	.	CASSSVGVHLGYTF	TGTGCCAGCAGCTCGGTGGGGGTTCATCTTGGCTACACCTTC
many	TRBV27	TRBJ2-3	.	CASSSRRRAGTDTQYF	TGTGCCAGCAGTTCTCGACGCCGCGCAGGCACAGATACGCAGTATTTT
few	TRBV10-3	TRBJ2-7	TRBD1	CAISGDRSYEQYF	TGTGCCATCAGTGGGGACAGGTCCTACGAGCAGTACTTC
many	TRBV5-1	TRBJ2-5	TRBD2	CASSKGTSAQETQYF	TGCGCCAGCAGCAAAGGGACTAGCGCCCAAGAGACCCAGTACTTC
many	TRBV12-3/TRBV12-4	TRBJ2-3	TRBD1	CASSLGQGYTDTQYF	TGTGCCAGCAGTTTAGGACAGGGTTACACAGATACGCAGTATTTT
many	TRBV5-5	TRBJ1-2	.	CASSLAGAANYGYTF	TGTGCCAGCAGCTTGGCGGGGGCGGCTAACTATGGCTACACCTTC
many	TRBV7-9	TRBJ2-3	.	CASSQGHHTDTQYF	TGTGCCAGCAGCCAGGGACACCACACAGATACGCAGTATTTT
.	TRBV5-1	TRBJ2-2	.	CASDQGSGGELFF	TGCGCCAGTGACCAGGGTTCAGGCGGGGAGCTGTTTTTT
many	TRBV6-1	TRBJ1-5	.	CASSDEPQPQHF	TGTGCCAGCAGTGATGAGCCTCAGCCCCAGCATTTT
many	TRBV7-2	TRBJ2-5	.	CASSATGRGGETQYF	TGTGCCAGCAGCGCTACAGGGCGCGGTGGGGAGACCCAGTACTTC
few	TRBV3-1	TRBJ2-7	.	CASSQEGGLRINYEQYF	TGTGCCAGCAGCCAAGAAGGAGGCTTGAGGATAAACTACGAGCAGTACTTC
few	TRBV10-2	TRBJ2-3	.	CASSDRAISTDTQYF	TGCGCCAGCAGTGATAGGGCAATAAGCACAGATACGCAGTATTTT
few	TRBV12-3/TRBV12-4	TRBJ1-5	.	CASSGFSGNQPQHF	TGTGCCAGCAGTGGTTTCTCGGGCAATCAGCCCCAGCATTTT
many	TRBV29-1	TRBJ2-1	.	CSVLGATQFF	TGCAGCGTTTTGGGTGCCACCCAGTTCTTC
few	TRBV12-3/TRBV12-4	TRBJ2-2	TRBD2	CASSLGVLAGLNTGELFF	TGTGCCAGCAGTTTAGGAGTGTTAGCGGGGCTAAACACCGGGGAGCTGTTTTTT